The 10 T cell receptor beta chains below all came from one sample that was sequenced in a study of T cells in Graves' hyperthyroidism and ophthalmopathy. The investigators amplified TCR beta CDR3 regions from RNA transcripts. The primer set for the first-round RT-PCR of the TCR CDR3 was HTBI. TCRdb re-analysed the multiplex PCR reads in MiXCR, keeping a single row per CDR3 protein. The table lists about 420,000 distinct CDR3 sequences, 15% to 18% of them singletons. The sample was blood. Source of these receptors: a young woman with Graves' hyperthyroidism.

Only a few counts were recorded for this clonotype. The CDR3 protein is CASSLAGTGVHEQFF. CDR3 coding DNA: TGTGCCAGCAGCTTAGCTGGGACAGGGGTCCATGAGCAGTTCTTC. V and J are TRBV7-8 and TRBJ2-1; 10 bases are shared with TRBD1. This CDR3 contains 15 residues. With 0 bases clipped from V and 8 bases from J, the junction kept 4 bases outside the gene matches. Germline lookup yields CDR1 SGHVS and CDR2 FQNEAQ.

This clonotype showed up many times. V and J are TRBV18 and TRBJ2-7; 12 positions match TRBD1. From germline, CDR1 is KGHSH and CDR2 LQKENI. V shed 6 bases, J shed 7 bases, and the junction held 7 bases outside the gene matches. The CDR3 is made up of 14 amino acids. CDR3 sequence reads: CASSAGTGGQEQYF. CDR3 nucleotide sequence: TGTGCCAGCTCGGCCGGGACAGGGGGCCAGGAGCAGTACTTC.

This clonotype was found a few times. V is TRBV9 and J is TRBJ2-2; D is unresolved. Per germline, CDR1 SGDLS and CDR2 YYNGEE. CDR3 length: 14 residues. V was pared by 0 bases and J by 6 bases, with 9 bases between. CDR3 bases: TGTGCCAGCAGCGTAGACCCTGCCCCCGGGGAGCTGTTTTTT. Encoded protein: CASSVDPAPGELFF.

This clonotype was recorded at least ten times. This chain uses TRBV30 with TRBJ1-2; D may be TRBD1 (5 bases). Per germline, CDR1 GTSNPN and CDR2 SVGIG (reference sequence). V was cut by 3 bases and J by 4 bases, with 18 bases left in between. The CDR3 spans 15 residues. The CDR3 DNA reads as TGTGCCTGGAGGATTGGGTCCGGGGGGTCCTATGGCTACACCTTC. Protein: CAWRIGSGGSYGYTF.

In this sample, this clonotype turned up many times. The gene calls are TRBV10-1 and TRBJ2-2; D unclear. The V end lost 4 bases, the J end lost 5 bases, and 5 bases lay between the germline ends. The CDR3 loop spans 12 amino acids. In germline, CDR1 is WNHNN, CDR2 SYGVQD (reference sequence). The CDR3 DNA reads TGCGCCAGCAGTGCGGCGACCGGGGAGCTGTTTTTT. Protein: CASSAATGELFF.

The chain links TRBV5-6 to TRBJ2-1; D is perhaps TRBD2 (6 bases). The CDR3 covers 16 residues. Deletions cut 10 bases from V and 0 bases from J, with 20 bases between. Germline loops: CDR1 SGHDT, CDR2 YYEEEE. CDR3 residues: CASSVGLAVSYNEQFF. The CDR3 nucleotides are TGTGCCTCTAGTGTAGGCTTAGCGGTCTCCTACAATGAGCAGTTCTTC.

The rearrangement joins TRBV19 to TRBJ2-3; D may be TRBD2 (6 bases). There are 17 residues in the CDR3. V gave up 4 bases and J gave up 4 bases, with 21 bases separating them. Germline CDR1 and CDR2: LNHDA and SQIVND (reference sequence). The CDR3 nucleotides are TGTGCCAGTAGTAATCGTCCCGCTGGCGGGGCTTCAGATACGCAGTATTTT. Its translation is CASSNRPAGGASDTQYF.

In its sample, this clonotype was seen many times. The V call is TRBV3-1, the J call TRBJ2-7, with 12 nucleotides matching TRBD2. The CDR3 consists of 17 residues. Trimming took 4 bases from V and 2 from J; bases not matched to a gene: 9. CDR1 LGHDT and CDR2 YNNKEL come from the germline V gene (reference sequence). The CDR3 sequence is CASSPRLAGAITYEQYF. The DNA of the CDR3 is TGTGCCAGCAGCCCCAGACTAGCGGGGGCCATAACCTACGAGCAGTACTTC.

This clonotype occurred many times. The CDR3 loop is CSARVGTEAYEQYF. CDR3 coding DNA: TGCAGTGCTAGAGTGGGGACGGAAGCCTACGAGCAGTACTTC. This chain links TRBV20-1 with TRBJ2-7; TRBD1 or TRBD2 may be the D gene (5 bases each). The CDR3 spans 14 residues. Germline loops: CDR1 DFQATT, CDR2 SNEGSKA (reference sequence). V lost 1 base and J lost 2, with 12 bases in between.

This clonotype was picked up many times. The chain is built from TRBV5-1 and TRBJ2-3; D ambiguous. Germline assignment: CDR1 SGHRS and CDR2 YFSETQ. CDR3 length: 16 amino acids. V shed 0 bases and J shed 2 bases, with 13 bases lying between them. As DNA, the CDR3 is TGCGCCAGCAGCTTGGCCCCCCCCGACAACACAGATACGCAGTATTTT. Translating it yields CASSLAPPDNTDTQYF. Combining the CDR3 with reference TRBV5-1 and TRBJ2-3 gives the whole variable domain KAGVTQTPRYLIKTRGQQVTLSCSPISGHRSVSWYQQTPGQGLQFLFEYFSETQRNKGNFPGRFSGRQFSNSRSEMNVSTLELGDSALYLCASSLAPPDNTDTQYFGPGTRLTVL.